These T cell receptor beta chains were read from a single sample in a study of T cell responses to AZD1222 COVID-19 vaccine. Repertoires were generated with immunoSEQ multiplex PCR, while TCRdb's copy carries only in-frame clones and drops some. The top ten clones hold under 1.5% of a sample with 150,000 or so clones, 80% to 95% of them seen once. This specimen was peripheral blood, taken 28 days after the second AZD1222 dose. These receptors all come from an adult who received the AZD1222 COVID-19 vaccine. The CDR3 runs from the conserved cysteine through the conserved F or W. The D gene is left open where the match is weak. Rows give clone size only sometimes, using once, few, many, or a class for an expanded clone.

TRBJ2-1	NA	TRBV27	TRBD1	TGTGCCAGCAGAATTACAGGGGGCGGCGGGAGTTCTTACAATGAGCAGTTCTTC	CASRITGGGGSSYNEQFF
TRBJ1-3	NA	TRBV5-6	NA	TGTGCCAGCAGCTTGTTGCCAAGCTTTGGAAACACCATATATTTT	CASSLLPSFGNTIYF
TRBJ1-1	NA	TRBV27	NA	TGTGCCAGCAGCCAGAAGGGGGTGAACACTGAAGCTTTCTTT	CASSQKGVNTEAFF
TRBJ2-5	NA	TRBV5-1	NA	TGCGCCAGCAGCTCGCCCCAAGGGGAGACCCAGTACTTC	CASSSPQGETQYF
TRBJ2-3	NA	TRBV2	TRBD1	TGTGCCAGCAGGAGGACAGGAATCACAGATACGCAGTATTTT	CASRRTGITDTQYF
TRBJ2-7	NA	TRBV4-1	NA	TGCGCCAGCAGCCAATGGATCAGCGGTTCCGACCCTTCCGCCTACGAGCAGTACTTC	CASSQWISGSDPSAYEQYF
TRBJ2-3	NA	TRBV29-1	NA	TGCAGCGTCGCTCTCACGGATACGCAGTATTTT	CSVALTDTQYF
TRBJ1-3	NA	TRBV28	NA	TGTGCCAGCAAATGGGGGCGAACTGGTGGAAACACCATATATTTT	CASKWGRTGGNTIYF
TRBJ1-1	NA	TRBV27	NA	TGTGCCAGCAGCCCTCAGGGTATCATTGACACTGAAGCTTTCTTT	CASSPQGIIDTEAFF
TRBJ1-5	NA	TRBV10-3	NA	TGTGCCATCAGTGAGTCAGGGAATCAGCCCCAGCATTTT	CAISESGNQPQHF
TRBJ1-2	NA	TRBV5-6	NA	TGTGCCAGCAGCTCCAGCCGACAGGTCACCTATGGCTACACCTTC	CASSSSRQVTYGYTF
TRBJ2-7	NA	TRBV7-2	NA	TGTGCCAGCAGCTTATTCGTTTTCTACGAGCAGTACTTC	CASSLFVFYEQYF
TRBJ1-2	NA	TRBV28	NA	TGTGCCAGCATGGGTCGACGGGATGGCTACACCTTC	CASMGRRDGYTF
TRBJ2-7	NA	TRBV6-1	TRBD2	TGTGCCAGCAGTGAAGGGGCGGGAGTTTTGAACGAGCAGTACTTC	CASSEGAGVLNEQYF
TRBJ1-1	NA	TRBV7-9	NA	TGTGCCAGCAGCTTAGAACCAAACACTGAAGCTTTCTTT	CASSLEPNTEAFF
TRBJ2-1	NA	TRBV19	NA	TGTGCCAGTGGGGGAAGGGCCAATGAGCAGTTCTTC	CASGGRANEQFF
TRBJ1-5	NA	TRBV27	NA	TGTGCCAGCAGTTTGGTCGGTTATAGCAATCAGCCCCAGCATTTT	CASSLVGYSNQPQHF
TRBJ2-3	NA	TRBV13	TRBD1	TGTGCCAGCAGCCTTCGGACAGGGGCAGATACGCAGTATTTT	CASSLRTGADTQYF
TRBJ1-2	NA	TRBV28	NA	TGTGCCAGCAGTTCTCTCGGGTTACTTGGCTACACCTTC	CASSSLGLLGYTF
TRBJ1-1	NA	TRBV7-9	NA	TGTGCCAGCAGCTGGGACGGGAACACTGAAGCTTTCTTT	CASSWDGNTEAFF
TRBJ2-7	NA	TRBV9	TRBD2	TGTGCCAGCAGAGGACACACTACTTTTTGCGGGGGACCTCCCGACGAGCAGTACTTC	CASRGHTTFCGGPPDEQYF
TRBJ1-1	once	TRBV7-6	NA	TGTGCCAGCAGCTCCGACGGGAACACTGAAGCTTTCTTT	CASSSDGNTEAFF
TRBJ2-7	NA	TRBV28	TRBD2	TGTGCCAGCAGTTTATTAGGGGGGACTAGCTCCTACGAGCAGTACTTC	CASSLLGGTSSYEQYF
TRBJ1-3	NA	TRBV7-9	NA	TGTGCCAGCAGCTTAGCCGATATCTCTGGAAACACCATATATTTT	CASSLADISGNTIYF
TRBJ2-7	NA	TRBV18	TRBD1	TGTGCCAGCTCACCACACGACAGGGTTGGGGAGCAGTACTTC	CASSPHDRVGEQYF
TRBJ1-3	once	TRBV5-4	NA	TGTGCCAGCAGCCAGCGATGGGAGAGCTCTGGAAACACCATATATTTT	CASSQRWESSGNTIYF
TRBJ1-6	NA	TRBV3-1/TRBV3-2	NA	TGTGCCAGCAGGCCTCAGTTTAGCTCCTATAATTCACCCCTCCACTTT	CASRPQFSSYNSPLHF
TRBJ2-1	NA	TRBV9	TRBD1	TGTGCCAGCAGCTCCGGGACAGGGATTAACTACAATGAGCAGTTCTTC	CASSSGTGINYNEQFF
TRBJ1-2	NA	TRBV6-5	NA	TGTGCCATTACCACGGGACCGGGGTACACCTTC	CAITTGPGYTF
TRBJ1-2	NA	TRBV7-3	NA	TGTGCCAGCAGCTTAACCCCAGGGGAAGGCTACACCTTC	CASSLTPGEGYTF
TRBJ1-1	NA	TRBV27	NA	TGTGCCACCGAGGGGGGGTTAGGGTACACTGAAGCTTTCTTT	CATEGGLGYTEAFF
TRBJ2-7	NA	TRBV3-1/TRBV3-2	NA	TGTGCCAGCAGCCAAGAGACGCGGGCCGGAAACGAGCAGTACTTC	CASSQETRAGNEQYF
TRBJ1-1	NA	TRBV9	NA	TGTGCCAGCAGCGGTTGGGGAGGGGACACTGAAGCTTTCTTT	CASSGWGGDTEAFF
TRBJ2-1	NA	TRBV9	TRBD2	TGTGCCAGCAGCATGACTAGCACACAGGAGCAGTTCTTC	CASSMTSTQEQFF
TRBJ1-5	NA	TRBV18	NA	TGTGCCAGCTCTGACTCTCTAAGTCAGCCCCAGCATTTT	CASSDSLSQPQHF